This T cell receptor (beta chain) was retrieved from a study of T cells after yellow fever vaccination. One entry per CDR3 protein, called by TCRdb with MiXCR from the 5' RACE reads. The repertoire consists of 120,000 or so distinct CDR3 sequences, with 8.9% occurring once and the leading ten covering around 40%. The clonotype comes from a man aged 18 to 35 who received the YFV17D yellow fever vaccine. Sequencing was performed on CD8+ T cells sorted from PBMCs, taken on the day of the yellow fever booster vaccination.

The CDR3 DNA reads TGTGCCAGCAGCCCCGACCCGGGATTACAAGAGACCCAGTACTTC. It encodes CASSPDPGLQETQYF. The chain uses TRBV6-1 and TRBJ2-5; TRBD2 might be the D (5 bases). The CDR3 consists of 15 residues. V dropped 6 bases and J dropped 2 bases, with 16 bases sitting between them. CDR1 and CDR2 (germline): MNHNS, SASEGT.